These T cell receptor beta chains were read from a single sample in a study of human T cells and chemical hapten exposure. TCRdb passed the RACE reads through MiXCR, listing each CDR3 protein once. This sample yields 65,000 to 95,000 distinct CDR3 sequences, of which about 6.6% are seen a single time; 1% to 1.5% belongs to the top ten. The material was whole blood, obtained in connection with sensitization to the hapten diphenylcyclopropenone (DPC). Receptor source: a woman under 40 with alopecia areata. Some clones in this sample may be carry-over from other donors' samples. Each CDR3 is given with its conserved first and last residue. D genes are given only for firm matches. The size of a clone is reported for some rows only, either as once, few or many, or as a class for expanded clones.

clone_size,d_call,v_call,j_call,cdr3_nt,cdr3_aa
many,TRBD1,TRBV5-1,TRBJ2-7,TGCGCCAGCAGCTTGGGACAGGGGGCCTGGGAGCAGTACTTC,CASSLGQGAWEQYF
.,TRBD2,TRBV10-2,TRBJ2-2,TGCGCCAGCAGTGAACCGGGGGGGCGGGGGCCATCTAACACCGGGGAGCTGTTTTTT,CASSEPGGRGPSNTGELFF
.,.,TRBV7-9,TRBJ2-7,TGTGCCAGCAGCTTCCCACAATCCTCCTACGAGCAGTACTTC,CASSFPQSSYEQYF
few,TRBD1,TRBV5-1,TRBJ1-1,TGCGCCAGCAGCCCAGGACAGGGAACCTACACTGAAGCTTTCTTT,CASSPGQGTYTEAFF
many,.,TRBV5-8,TRBJ1-3,TGTGCCAGCCCACAGGCCCCTGCCGACACCATATATTTT,CASPQAPADTIYF
few,.,TRBV4-2,TRBJ2-3,TGTGCCAGCAGCCAAGAGTTAACAGGTACCGCAGATACGCAGTATTTT,CASSQELTGTADTQYF
many,TRBD2,TRBV7-3,TRBJ2-3,TGTGCCAGCAGCCCTAGACTAGCGGGGGGGCCCGCAGATACGCAGTATTTT,CASSPRLAGGPADTQYF
many,.,TRBV10-1,TRBJ2-3,TGCGCCAGCAGTGAGTCCCTCACAGATACGCAGTATTTT,CASSESLTDTQYF
.,.,TRBV27,TRBJ2-7,TGTGCCAGCAGTTTGCTTGGGGGGCCCAACGAGCAGTACTTC,CASSLLGGPNEQYF
.,.,TRBV11-2,TRBJ1-2,TGTGCCAGCAGCCCCTTTGCGGGGGGCGAAGACTATGGCTACACCTTC,CASSPFAGGEDYGYTF
few,.,TRBV6-5,TRBJ1-1,TGTGCCAGCAGTTGGCTCAGGAAGAACACTGAAGCTTTCTTT,CASSWLRKNTEAFF
.,.,TRBV7-2,TRBJ1-1,TGTGCCAGCGGACAGTTCGCGGGGGACACTGAAGCTTTCTTT,CASGQFAGDTEAFF
many,TRBD1,TRBV20-1,TRBJ1-2,TGCAGTGCTTGGGGGGGACTGACAGGGCCGACATTCTATGGCTACACCTTC,CSAWGGLTGPTFYGYTF
many,.,TRBV10-3,TRBJ2-7,TGTGCCATCAGTGGAACTGTCCCTTCCCCCTACGAGCAGTACTTC,CAISGTVPSPYEQYF
many,.,TRBV5-6,TRBJ2-3,TGTGCCAGCAGCTTTTTCAGGGGTTTGGCTAGCACAGATACGCAGTATTTT,CASSFFRGLASTDTQYF
few,TRBD1,TRBV30,TRBJ2-7,TGTGCCTGGAGTGTACCGGGACAGGCCTACGAGCAGTACTTC,CAWSVPGQAYEQYF
few,.,TRBV6-5,TRBJ2-3,TGTGCCAGCAGGGGAGATACGCAGTATTTT,CASRGDTQYF
many,.,TRBV7-9,TRBJ2-7,TGTGCCAGCAGCTTAAATGGCAATACCTACGAGCAGTACTTC,CASSLNGNTYEQYF
.,TRBD1,TRBV28,TRBJ1-5,TGTGCCAGCAGTCCGACAGGGGGTGGCAATCAGCCCCAGCATTTT,CASSPTGGGNQPQHF
few,.,TRBV7-9,TRBJ2-5,TGTGCCAGCAGCAGAATTCCGGGACTGAAAGAGACCCAGTACTTC,CASSRIPGLKETQYF
many,TRBD1,TRBV6-6,TRBJ2-5,TGTGCCAGCAGTTCCCGGACAGGGAAAGAGACCCAGTACTTC,CASSSRTGKETQYF
many,TRBD1,TRBV3-1,TRBJ2-1,TGTGCCAGCAGCCCCCGGGACAGGGGTGGCAATGAGCAGTTCTTC,CASSPRDRGGNEQFF
few,.,TRBV20-1,TRBJ1-1,TGCAGTGCTAGCCGGCCAAACACTGAAGCTTTCTTT,CSASRPNTEAFF
many,.,TRBV3-1,TRBJ1-1,TGTGCCAGCAGCCAAGCCCAGGGTGAAGCTTTCTTT,CASSQAQGEAFF
many,.,TRBV7-3,TRBJ1-3,TGTGCCAGCAGCCCGCAGACAGGCCCCGGAAACACCATATATTTT,CASSPQTGPGNTIYF
few,TRBD2,TRBV4-2,TRBJ2-3,TGTGCCAGCAGCCAGCTCACCGGGACTAGCGGACGGACTAGCACAGATACGCAGTATTTT,CASSQLTGTSGRTSTDTQYF
.,.,TRBV28,TRBJ1-2,TGTGCCAGCAGTTTAAGAAGATACCGGGACGGCTATGGCTACACCTTC,CASSLRRYRDGYGYTF
many,.,TRBV21-1,TRBJ2-7,TGTGCCAGCAGCAAAGCGGGGACCCCGCAGTACGAGCAGTACTTC,CASSKAGTPQYEQYF
many,.,TRBV3-1,TRBJ2-3,TGTGCCAGCGGTTTCGTTAGCACAGATACGCAGTATTTT,CASGFVSTDTQYF
many,TRBD1,TRBV20-1,TRBJ1-4,TGCAGTGCGATGGGACAGGACTACTTGAAACTGTTTTTT,CSAMGQDYLKLFF
many,.,TRBV30,TRBJ2-3,TGTGCCTGGAGTGCCGGGCGCCGATACACAGATACGCAGTATTTT,CAWSAGRRYTDTQYF
.,TRBD1,TRBV24-1,TRBJ2-6,TGTGCCACCAGTGATTTTGTTGACCCGGGACAGTTCTCTGGGGCCAACGTCCTGACTTTC,CATSDFVDPGQFSGANVLTF
many,TRBD1,TRBV2,TRBJ2-3,TGTGCCAGCAGCCGACAGGGGTCTTCCGTAGATACGCAGTATTTT,CASSRQGSSVDTQYF
many,TRBD2,TRBV7-2,TRBJ2-1,TGTGCCAGCAGCTTAGGGGCCAGCGGGGGCATCTATGAGCAGTTCTTC,CASSLGASGGIYEQFF
many,.,TRBV5-1,TRBJ2-1,TGCGCCAGCAGCTTGTGGGGGGAGACATACAATGAGCAGTTCTTC,CASSLWGETYNEQFF
many,TRBD2,TRBV9,TRBJ2-3,TGTGCCAGCAGCGTTGGGAGGGGCACCACAGATACGCAGTATTTT,CASSVGRGTTDTQYF